The 3 T cell receptor beta chains in this list originate from one sample, sequenced in a study of cytomegalovirus exposure and HLA in healthy donors. In the PCR, 60 Vbeta and 13 Jbeta primers were used. Here immunoSEQ multiplex PCR was the method, and the copy in TCRdb shows in-frame clones only, minus some. This repertoire shows roughly 120,000 clones, about four fifths found once; its top ten account for roughly an eighth. The sample taken for sequencing was PBMCs. Receptors originate from a woman aged 55-69 years in good health and CMV-seropositive.

In nucleotides, the CDR3 is TGTGCCAGCAGCTTAGTGGGGGCCCAGCCCCAGCATTTT. The encoded protein is CASSLVGAQPQHF. The J gene is TRBJ1-5, the V gene TRBV7-2; D is possibly TRBD1 (6 bases). With 1 base removed from V and 7 bases from J, the gap between germline ends came to 8 bases. Germline lookup yields CDR1 SGHTA and CDR2 FQGNSA. This CDR3 spans 13 amino acids.

The CDR3 region has the DNA TGCGCCAGCGCTGAGAGGCTGAACACTGAAGCTTTCTTT. It yields the protein CASAERLNTEAFF. J is TRBJ1-1 and V is TRBV5-1; no definite D call. The germline V gene has CDR1 SGHRS and CDR2 YFSETQ. The CDR3 has 13 residues. Trimming cost V 7 bases and J 0 bases, with 10 bases left between them.

The chain is built from TRBV29-1 and TRBJ2-7; 9 nucleotides match TRBD1. CDR3 length: 16 residues. Germline V gene data show CDR1 as SQVTM and CDR2 as ANQGSEA. With 0 bases clipped from V and 2 bases from J, the junction kept 8 bases outside the gene matches. The CDR3 DNA reads TGCAGCGTTGAAGATCCCGGGACAGGGAGTACCTACGAGCAGTACTTC. It encodes CSVEDPGTGSTYEQYF.